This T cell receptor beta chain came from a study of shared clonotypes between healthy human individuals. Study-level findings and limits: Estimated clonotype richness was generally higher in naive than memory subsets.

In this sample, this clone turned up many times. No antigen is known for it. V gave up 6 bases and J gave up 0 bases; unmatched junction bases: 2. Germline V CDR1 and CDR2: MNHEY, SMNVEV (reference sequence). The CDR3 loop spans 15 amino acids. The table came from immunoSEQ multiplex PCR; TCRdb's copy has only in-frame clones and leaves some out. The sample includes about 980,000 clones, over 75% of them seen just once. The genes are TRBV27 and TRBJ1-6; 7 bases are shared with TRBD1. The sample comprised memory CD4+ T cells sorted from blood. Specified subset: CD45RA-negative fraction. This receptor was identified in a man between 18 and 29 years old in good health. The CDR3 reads CASRAGGSYNSPLHF. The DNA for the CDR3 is TGTGCCAGCAGGGCAGGGGGCTCCTATAATTCACCCCTCCACTTT.